A single sample is the source of the 21 T cell receptor beta chains below, sequenced in a study of blood T cell repertoires in COVID-19. Repertoires were generated with immunoSEQ multiplex PCR, while TCRdb's copy carries only in-frame clones and drops some. The sample holds fewer than 250,000 clones, around four fifths seen once. Sequenced sample: peripheral blood. These receptors were taken from a woman aged 60-75 years with active or convalescent COVID-19.

Ten or more counts support this clone. V is TRBV19 and J is TRBJ2-1; 10 positions agree with TRBD2. This CDR3 region has 15 residues. CDR1 LNHDA and CDR2 SQIVND come from the germline V gene (reference sequence). With 5 bases clipped from V and 2 bases from J, the junction kept 3 bases outside the gene matches. This CDR3 is CASSFSGGAYNEQFF. The CDR3 DNA reads TGTGCCAGTAGTTTCAGCGGGGGGGCCTACAATGAGCAGTTCTTC.

DNA for the CDR3: TGTGCCAGCAGCCAAGAACTAGCGGTGGGAACCTACGAGCAGTACTTC. This encodes CASSQELAVGTYEQYF. The rearrangement links TRBV4-2 to TRBJ2-7; 8 bases match TRBD2. Trimming removed 0 bases from V and 2 bases from J; junction bases left unmatched: 6. CDR3 length: 16 residues. Germline V gives CDR1 LGHNA, CDR2 YNFKEQ.

This chain connects TRBV18 to TRBJ2-5; tentatively, D is TRBD2 (5 bases). CDR1 KGHSH and CDR2 LQKENI come from the germline V gene. The V gene lost 6 bases and the J gene lost 7 bases, with 21 bases spanning the gap. CDR3 size: 15 residues. CDR3 residues: CASSASGRSGWTQYF. The DNA for the CDR3 is TGTGCCAGCTCCGCCAGCGGAAGGTCCGGGTGGACCCAGTACTTC. The whole variable domain, filled in from reference TRBV18 and TRBJ2-5, reads NAGVMQNPRHLVRRRGQEARLRCSPMKGHSHVYWYRQLPEEGLKFMVYLQKENIIDESGMPKERFSAEFPKEGPSILRIQQVVRGDSAAYFCASSASGRSGWTQYFGPGTRLLVL.

This clone was seen a single time. The V and J genes are TRBV7-2 and TRBJ2-7; 7 bases align to TRBD1. This CDR3 has 14 residues. Germline V gene sequence: CDR1 SGHTA, CDR2 FQGNSA. The J segment lost 6 bases and the V segment lost 3 bases, leaving 8 bases of the junction unmatched. CDR3 amino acids: CASSLEGGGGEQYF. In DNA, the CDR3 is TGTGCCAGCAGCTTGGAAGGGGGCGGCGGCGAGCAGTACTTC.

The rearrangement uses TRBV5-1 and TRBJ2-1; TRBD2 aligns across 8 bases. Trimming took 0 bases from V and 5 from J; bases not matched to a gene: 4. There are 15 residues in the CDR3. Germline lookup yields CDR1 SGHRS and CDR2 YFSETQ. The CDR3 region is CASSLGLAFNNEQFF. CDR3 sequence (DNA): TGCGCCAGCAGCTTGGGACTAGCGTTCAACAATGAGCAGTTCTTC.

The genes are TRBV20-1 and TRBJ1-2, with TRBD1 matching over 8 bases. Germline V gene lookup returns CDR1 DFQATT and CDR2 SNEGSKA (reference sequence). The CDR3 is 11 residues long. J was trimmed by 7 bases and V by 6 bases; bases with no gene match: 4. CDR3 sequence: CSADDRGGYTF. The CDR3 DNA follows: TGCAGTGCCGACGACAGGGGTGGCTACACCTTC.

J is TRBJ2-7 and V is TRBV6-5; no reliable D call. V was clipped by 7 bases and J by 1 base, with 8 bases between them. Germline V lookup: CDR1 MNHEY, CDR2 SVGAGI. The CDR3 loop spans 12 amino acids. The CDR3 here is CASTSSSYEQYV. The CDR3 DNA sequence: TGTGCCAGCACCAGTTCGTCCTACGAGCAGTACGTC.

The V gene is TRBV5-5, the J gene TRBJ1-6; no definite D call. The V end lost 3 bases, the J end lost 5 bases, and 9 bases lay between the germline ends. The CDR3 has 14 amino acids. Germline CDR1 is SGHKS and CDR2 is YYEKEE (reference sequence). CDR3 sequence: CASSSGLNNSPLHF. The CDR3 DNA reads TGTGCCAGCAGCTCCGGACTGAATAATTCACCCCTCCACTTT.

This clone has a handful of counts. The rearrangement joins TRBV5-6 to TRBJ2-7; D is unresolved. The germline V gene has CDR1 SGHDT and CDR2 YYEEEE. Trimming removed 0 bases at V and 2 bases at J, with 6 bases between. The CDR3 is made up of 13 amino acids. The CDR3 region is CASSLATTYEQYF. CDR3 sequence (DNA): TGTGCCAGCAGCTTGGCTACTACCTACGAGCAGTACTTC.

This clone was counted only a few times. Other DNA sequences within the sample encode an identical CDR3. The V gene is TRBV9, the J gene TRBJ1-1, with 7 bases matching TRBD1. With V trimmed by 4 bases and J by 2 bases, 5 bases remained unmatched. The CDR3 consists of 14 residues. In germline, CDR1 is SGDLS, CDR2 YYNGEE. The CDR3 is CASSPRQGNTEAFF. The CDR3, as DNA: TGTGCCAGCAGCCCCCGACAGGGAAACACTGAAGCTTTCTTT.

V and J are TRBV6-2 or TRBV6-3 and TRBJ1-2; the D is unclear. The CDR3 runs to 12 residues. V lost 2 bases and J 10 bases, leaving 11 bases between the germline ends. Germline V CDR1 and CDR2: MNHEY, SVGEGT. CDR3 residues: CASSYPVPYYTF. CDR3 nucleotides: TGTGCCAGCAGTTACCCGGTACCGTACTACACCTTC.

This clone is categorized as medium-sized. The chain joins TRBV3-1 (or the pseudogene TRBV3-2) to TRBJ2-3; TRBD2 is a possible D gene (6 bases). Germline CDR1 reads LGHDT; CDR2 reads YNNKEL (reference sequence). This CDR3 is 15 amino acids long. Trimming removed 3 bases at V and 1 base at J, with 11 bases between. The CDR3 spells CASSHRELGTDTQYF. Written as DNA, the CDR3 is TGTGCCAGCAGCCACCGGGAGTTGGGCACAGATACGCAGTATTTT.

The CDR3 sequence is CASSFNSPYGYTF. The CDR3 DNA reads as TGTGCCAGCAGCTTTAACAGTCCCTATGGCTACACCTTC. The chain is built from TRBV7-8 and TRBJ1-2; D ambiguous. The CDR3 is made up of 13 amino acids. CDR1 is SGHVS and CDR2 is FQNEAQ in the germline V gene. Trimming cost V 3 bases and J 4 bases, with 9 bases left between them. The full variable domain, in which reference TRBV7-8 and TRBJ1-2 provide the parts outside the CDR3, is GAGVSQSPRYKVAKRGQDVALRCDPISGHVSLFWYQQALGQGPEFLTYFQNEAQLDKSGLPSDRFFAERPEGSVSTLKIQRTQQEDSAVYLCASSFNSPYGYTFGSGTRLTVV.

The chain joins TRBV7-9 to TRBJ1-1, with D possibly being TRBD1 (6 bases). Germline V gene data show CDR1 as SEHNR and CDR2 as FQNEAQ (reference sequence). The CDR3 covers 13 residues. Trimming removed 4 bases from V and 6 bases from J, with 12 bases in between. Here the CDR3 reads CASSSTGGPEAFF. The DNA for the CDR3 is TGTGCCAGCAGCTCGACGGGGGGGCCTGAAGCTTTCTTT.

The chain couples TRBV29-1 to TRBJ2-5, with 8 bases aligning to TRBD2. The J segment lost 0 bases and the V segment lost 1 base, leaving 1 base of the junction unmatched. The CDR3 length is 14 residues. CDR1 is SQVTM and CDR2 is ANQGSEA in the germline V gene. The CDR3 DNA is TGCAGCGTTGAAGCTAGCGGGTACCAAGAGACCCAGTACTTC. This sequence encodes CSVEASGYQETQYF.

The V call is TRBV7-2, the J call TRBJ1-1; TRBD1 aligns across 7 bases. Germline loops: CDR1 SGHTA, CDR2 FQGNSA. V trimming: 5 bases; J trimming: 5 bases; junction bases outside the gene matches: 11. The CDR3 is 15 residues long. CDR3 nucleotide sequence: TGTGCCAGCAGCGCCCGACAGGGTGGAGGAACTGAAGCTTTCTTT. As protein: CASSARQGGGTEAFF.

The chain recombines TRBV19 with TRBJ1-1; 7 bases match TRBD1. The CDR3 length is 15 residues. Germline values: CDR1 LNHDA, CDR2 SQIVND (reference sequence). V lost 5 bases to trimming and J lost 2 bases; unmatched junction nucleotides: 8. The CDR3 sequence: CASSPIDRANTEAFF. The CDR3, as DNA: TGTGCCAGTAGTCCAATCGACAGGGCCAACACTGAAGCTTTCTTT.

There are a few counts of this clone. V and J are TRBV2 and TRBJ2-3; 13 positions agree with TRBD2. CDR3 length equals 14 residues. Germline V gene sequence: CDR1 SNHLY, CDR2 FYNNEI. Unmatched junction bases numbered 4, after V lost 4 bases and J lost 9 bases. In DNA, the CDR3 is TGTGCCAGCAGTGGAGGGACTAGCGGGGTAACGCAGTATTTT. Translating it yields CASSGGTSGVTQYF.

The chain carries TRBV5-4 and TRBJ2-7; 12 bases fit TRBD2. With V trimmed by 5 bases and J by 3 bases, 6 bases remained unmatched. The CDR3 totals 15 residues. Germline loops: CDR1 SGHNT, CDR2 YYREEE (reference sequence). DNA for the CDR3: TGTGCCAGCAGTCCAGGACTAGCGGGGAACTACGAGCAGTACGTC. Translated, it gives CASSPGLAGNYEQYV.

The table lists this clone with a few counts. This rearrangement joins TRBV5-1 to TRBJ2-5; 9 bases are a match to TRBD1. The CDR3 runs 13 residues. The ends lost 5 bases at V and 4 bases at J; junction bases unmatched: 3. From germline, CDR1 is SGHRS and CDR2 YFSETQ. The CDR3, as DNA: TGCGCCAGCAGAATGGGACAGGGAGAGACCCAGTACTTC. Translated: CASRMGQGETQYF.

In this sample, this clone turned up a few times. The V call is TRBV5-5, the J call TRBJ2-7; no clear D gene. The V gene lost 4 bases and the J gene lost 3 bases, with 14 bases spanning the gap. CDR3 size: 14 residues. The germline CDR1 and CDR2 sequences are SGHKS and YYEKEE (reference sequence). The CDR3: CASSVRYGFYEQYV. CDR3 DNA sequence: TGTGCCAGCAGCGTAAGGTACGGGTTCTACGAGCAGTACGTC.